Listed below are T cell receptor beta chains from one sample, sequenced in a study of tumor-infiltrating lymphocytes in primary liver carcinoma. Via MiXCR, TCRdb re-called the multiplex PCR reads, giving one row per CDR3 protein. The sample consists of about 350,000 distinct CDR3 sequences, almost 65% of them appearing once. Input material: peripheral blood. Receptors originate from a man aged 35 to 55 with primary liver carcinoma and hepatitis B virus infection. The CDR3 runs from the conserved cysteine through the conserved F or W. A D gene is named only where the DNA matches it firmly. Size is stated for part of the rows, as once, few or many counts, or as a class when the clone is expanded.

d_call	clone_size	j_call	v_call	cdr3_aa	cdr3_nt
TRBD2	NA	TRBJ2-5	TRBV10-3	CVNPTPGLARTQYF	TGTGTCAACCCAACACCGGGACTAGCAAGAACCCAGTACTTC
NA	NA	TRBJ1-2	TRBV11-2	CASSLSLDKGGYTF	TGTGCCAGCAGCTTAAGTCTCGATAAGGGTGGCTACACCTTC
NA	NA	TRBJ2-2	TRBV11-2	CASGPSDGELYF	TGTGCCAGCGGCCCGTCGGACGGGGAGCTGTATTTT
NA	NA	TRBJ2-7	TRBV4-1	CASSQAPTVGLTYYEQYF	TGCGCCAGCAGCCAAGCCCCGACAGTGGGACTGACTTACTACGAGCAGTACTTC
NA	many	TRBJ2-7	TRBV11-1	CASSLGERSFLEQYF	TGTGCCAGCAGCCTCGGGGAGCGCTCGTTTTTGGAGCAGTACTTC
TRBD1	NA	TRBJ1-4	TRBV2	CASGTDNEKLFF	TGTGCCAGCGGGACAGATAATGAAAAACTGTTTTTT
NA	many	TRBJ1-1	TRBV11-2	CASSRPQGYTEAFF	TGTGCCAGCAGCCGACCTCAGGGTTACACTGAAGCTTTCTTT
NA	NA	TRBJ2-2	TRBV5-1	CASSGAVGSTGELFF	TGCGCCAGCAGCGGAGCGGTAGGAAGCACCGGGGAGCTGTTTTTT
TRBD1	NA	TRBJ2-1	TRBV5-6	CDNSARAGGINEQFF	TGTGACAACAGTGCTCGGGCAGGGGGCATAAATGAGCAGTTCTTC
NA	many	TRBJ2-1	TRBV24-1	CATSDLSGKNEQFF	TGTGCCACCAGTGATTTGTCAGGGAAGAATGAGCAGTTCTTC
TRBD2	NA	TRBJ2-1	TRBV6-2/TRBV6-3	CASSPFGREGQNEQFF	TGTGCCAGCAGCCCCTTCGGGCGGGAGGGCCAGAATGAGCAGTTCTTC
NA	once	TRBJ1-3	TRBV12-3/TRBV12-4	CAGSFGATSGNTIYF	TGTGCCGGCAGTTTTGGGGCTACCTCTGGAAACACCATATATTTT
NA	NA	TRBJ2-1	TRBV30	CAWSVAPLSREQFF	TGTGCCTGGAGTGTAGCGCCCCTTTCTAGAGAGCAGTTCTTC
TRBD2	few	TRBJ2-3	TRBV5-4	CASSLREGGTDTQYF	TGTGCCAGCAGCTTGAGGGAGGGTGGCACAGATACGCAGTATTTT
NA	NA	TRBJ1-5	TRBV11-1	CASSLGPGIHQLQHF	TGTGCCAGCAGCTTAGGACCCGGTATCCATCAGCTCCAGCATTTT
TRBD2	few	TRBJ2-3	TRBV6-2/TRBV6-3	CASRIPLAGSTDTQYF	TGTGCCAGCAGGATACCGTTAGCGGGGAGCACAGATACGCAGTATTTT
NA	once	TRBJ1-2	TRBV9	CASSVGRSGYTF	TGTGCCAGCAGCGTAGGCAGGAGTGGCTACACCTTC
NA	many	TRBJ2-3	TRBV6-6	CASTPVGGSDTQYF	TGTGCCAGCACTCCGGTAGGGGGGTCAGATACGCAGTATTTT
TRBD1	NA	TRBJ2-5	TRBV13	CVSSLFADRALVKETQYF	TGTGTAAGCAGCTTATTTGCGGACAGGGCATTGGTAAAAGAGACCCAGTACTTC
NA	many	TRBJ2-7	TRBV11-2	CASRSTGAKYEQYF	TGTGCCAGCAGGTCGACAGGAGCTAAGTACGAGCAGTACTTC
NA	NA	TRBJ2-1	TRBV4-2	CASSLGHSDSEQFF	TGTGCCAGCAGTCTGGGGCACAGCGACAGTGAGCAGTTCTTC
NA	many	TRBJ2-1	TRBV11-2	CASSLVGMGNEQFF	TGTGCCAGCAGCTTAGTCGGGATGGGAAATGAGCAGTTCTTC
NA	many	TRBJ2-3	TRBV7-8	CASSLSLGGTDTQYF	TGTGCCAGCAGCTTAAGCCTAGGTGGTACAGATACGCAGTATTTT
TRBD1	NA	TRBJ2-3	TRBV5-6	CASSSGPQGAGDTQYF	TGTGCCAGCAGCTCGGGGCCCCAGGGGGCGGGAGATACGCAGTATTTT
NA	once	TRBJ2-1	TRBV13	CASSRTNGLYNEQFF	TGTGCCAGCAGCCGCACTAACGGGTTATACAATGAGCAGTTCTTC
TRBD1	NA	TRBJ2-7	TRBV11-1	CVSSHTGVSPPCEQYF	TGTGTCAGCAGCCATACAGGGGTGTCCCCCCCCTGCGAGCAGTACTTC
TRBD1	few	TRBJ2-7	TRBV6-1	CASSRDRGLGDEQYF	TGTGCCAGCAGTAGGGACAGGGGACTCGGGGACGAGCAGTACTTC
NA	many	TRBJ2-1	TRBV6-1	CASSEAQGSYNEQFF	TGTGCCAGCAGTGAAGCTCAGGGCTCCTACAATGAGCAGTTCTTC
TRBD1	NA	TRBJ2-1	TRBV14	CASSRLGQGEYNEQFF	TGTGCCAGCAGCCGCCTGGGACAGGGGGAGTACAATGAGCAGTTCTTC
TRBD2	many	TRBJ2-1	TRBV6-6	CASSKAGRAAGSFF	TGTGCCAGCAGCAAAGCGGGAAGGGCGGCGGGATCGTTCTTC
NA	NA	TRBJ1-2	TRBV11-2	CASSLDTVHGYTF	TGTGCCAGCAGCTTAGACACAGTGCATGGCTACACCTTC
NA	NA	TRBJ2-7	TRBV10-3	CASALLLEGTYEQYF	TGTGCCAGCGCACTACTACTAGAGGGCACTTACGAGCAGTACTTC
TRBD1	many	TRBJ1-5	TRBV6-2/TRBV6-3	CASSYPQQGGGQPQHF	TGTGCCAGCAGTTACCCCCAACAAGGGGGCGGGCAGCCCCAGCATTTT
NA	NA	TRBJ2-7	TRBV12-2	CASRLAGATSGSPESYEQYF	TGTGCAAGTCGCTTAGCTGGAGCGACTAGCGGCAGCCCGGAGTCCTACGAGCAGTACTTC
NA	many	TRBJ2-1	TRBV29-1	CSVKQRTGNEQFF	TGCAGCGTCAAACAGCGTACGGGAAATGAGCAGTTCTTC
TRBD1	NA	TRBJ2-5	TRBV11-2	CASSLTVTGGPWQATQYF	TGTGCCAGCAGCTTAACGGTGACAGGGGGACCATGGCAAGCGACCCAGTACTTC
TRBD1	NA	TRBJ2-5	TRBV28	CDSSLIGGTGVETQYF	TGTGACAGCAGTTTGATAGGGGGCACCGGAGTGGAGACCCAGTACTTC
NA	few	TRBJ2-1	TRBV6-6	CAAMTGQGGHEQFF	TGTGCCGCCATGACCGGCCAGGGTGGGCATGAGCAGTTCTTC
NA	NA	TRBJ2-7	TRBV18	CASSPLGAVYEQYF	TGTGCCAGCTCACCCCTTGGCGCTGTCTACGAGCAGTACTTC
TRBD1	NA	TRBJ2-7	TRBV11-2	CACSFRGLGEQYF	TGTGCCTGCAGCTTCAGGGGGTTGGGCGAGCAGTACTTC
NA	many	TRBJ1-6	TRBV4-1	CASSRPLDSNSPLHF	TGCGCCAGCAGCCGGCCCTTGGACAGTAATTCACCCCTCCACTTT
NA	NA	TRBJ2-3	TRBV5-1	CASRLAARYSTDTQYF	TGCGCCAGCAGGTTGGCAGCGCGTTATAGCACAGATACGCAGTATTTT
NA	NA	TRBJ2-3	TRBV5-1	CASNFPGGGTDTQYF	TGCGCCAGCAACTTCCCAGGCGGCGGCACAGATACGCAGTATTTT
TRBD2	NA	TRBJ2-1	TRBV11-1	CASRRSWTSGSSYNGQFF	TGTGCCAGCCGCCGAAGTTGGACTAGCGGGAGCTCCTACAATGGGCAGTTCTTC
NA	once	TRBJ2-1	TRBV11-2	CASSISGPYNEHFF	TGTGCTAGCAGCATTAGCGGCCCCTACAATGAGCATTTCTTC